One sample yielded the 14 T cell receptor beta chains listed below, sequenced in a study of identical twins. TCRdb reprocessed the 5' RACE reads with MiXCR, giving one entry per CDR3 protein. The sample shows about 280,000 distinct CDR3 sequences, less than 9% of them seen only once. The data were also submitted as part of a second study, on yellow fever vaccine responses in identical twins.

The specimen was memory (CD45RO+) T cells sorted from blood. The source of these receptors is a woman under 30 in good health.

The chain combines TRBV27 with TRBJ2-1, with D possibly matching TRBD1 (6 bases). The CDR3 loop spans 16 amino acids. Germline CDR1 reads MNHEY; CDR2 reads SMNVEV (reference sequence). The ends were cut back, 6 bases at V and 3 bases at J, with 18 bases in the middle. The CDR3 DNA is TGTGCCAGCAGGGTGTATGGGGGACATGGCTACAATGAGCAGTTCTTC. Protein sequence: CASRVYGGHGYNEQFF.

This clonotype was counted between two and nine times. The gene calls are TRBV5-1 and TRBJ2-1, with 7 positions matching TRBD2. Trimming at V came to 0 bases and at J to 10 bases, leaving 13 bases not matched to a gene. The CDR3 totals 16 residues. CDR1 is SGHRS and CDR2 is YFSETQ in the germline V gene. The CDR3 DNA follows: TGCGCCAGCAGCTTGGCCTGGCAGACTAGCCTTCACGAGCAGTTCTTC. This translates into CASSLAWQTSLHEQFF.

This clonotype was seen at least ten times. This chain connects TRBV7-9 to TRBJ1-2; D is uncertain. The CDR3 totals 14 residues. From germline, CDR1 is SEHNR and CDR2 FQNEAQ (reference sequence). The V and J ends lost 5 bases and 8 bases respectively, with 18 bases between them. Here the CDR3 DNA reads TGTGCCAGCAGCCTAGGGATGACCCGTTGGGGCTACACCTTC. Protein product: CASSLGMTRWGYTF.

Many counts were recorded for this clonotype. This chain uses TRBV27 with TRBJ2-2; 9 bases are shared with TRBD2. This CDR3 region has 16 residues. With 6 bases clipped from V and 6 bases from J, the junction kept 11 bases outside the gene matches. Germline CDR1 and CDR2: MNHEY and SMNVEV (reference sequence). This CDR3 reads CASRRVAGEVAGELFF. The CDR3 DNA follows: TGTGCCAGCAGACGAGTAGCGGGAGAGGTGGCCGGGGAGCTGTTTTTT.

In this sample, this clonotype turned up many times. The chain uses TRBV20-1 and TRBJ2-7; D is unclear. The V end was cut by 6 bases, the J end by 2 bases, with 17 bases between. Germline V CDR1 and CDR2: DFQATT, SNEGSKA (reference sequence). The CDR3 is 14 residues long. The CDR3 here is CSATNLEWTYEQYV. CDR3 DNA sequence: TGCAGTGCCACAAACCTAGAATGGACCTACGAGCAGTACGTC.

This clonotype was picked up a small number of times. This sequence joins TRBV29-1 and TRBJ2-2; D unclear. V was pared by 7 bases and J by 6 bases, with 9 bases between. Germline V gene lookup returns CDR1 SQVTM and CDR2 ANQGSEA. The length of the CDR3 is 11 residues. The CDR3 DNA follows: TGCAGCGCATCGGCTCCCGGGGAGCTGTTTTTT. The encoded protein is CSASAPGELFF.

This clonotype was recorded at least ten times. J is TRBJ2-1 and V is TRBV11-2, with 10 nucleotides matching TRBD2. The CDR3 covers 17 residues. Germline CDR1 reads SGHAT; CDR2 reads FQNNGV. The J segment lost 2 bases and the V segment lost 3 bases, leaving 7 bases of the junction unmatched. The CDR3 reads CASSFSQREGAYNEQFF. In DNA form, the CDR3 reads TGTGCCAGCAGCTTCTCCCAGCGGGAGGGGGCCTACAATGAGCAGTTCTTC.

This chain links TRBV10-3 with TRBJ2-1; 9 bases fit TRBD2. V shed 6 bases, J shed 1 base, and the junction held 4 bases outside the gene matches. The CDR3 sequence is 15 residues long. The V gene's germline CDR1 is ENHRY and CDR2 SYGVKD. Written as DNA, the CDR3 is TGTGCCATCAGATCTAGCGGGGATTCCTACAATGAGCAGTTCTTC. It specifies CAIRSSGDSYNEQFF.

The J gene is TRBJ2-7, the V gene TRBV18; perhaps TRBD2 as D (5 bases). The ends were cut back, 3 bases at V and 0 bases at J, with 6 bases in the middle. CDR3 length: 13 amino acids. Germline CDR1 reads KGHSH; CDR2 reads LQKENI. CDR3 sequence: CASSPRGSYEQYF. The CDR3 DNA reads as TGTGCCAGCTCACCTCGGGGCTCCTACGAGCAGTACTTC.

The V gene is TRBV5-1, the J gene TRBJ2-2; 9 nucleotides agree with TRBD1. This CDR3 has 17 residues. Germline CDR1 reads SGHRS; CDR2 reads YFSETQ. The trim removed 4 bases at V and 5 bases at J, leaving 12 bases unmatched. The CDR3 loop is CASSPTPDRGKTGELFF. CDR3 DNA: TGCGCCAGCAGCCCGACCCCGGACAGGGGTAAAACCGGGGAGCTGTTTTTT.

Concerning this clonotype itself: A much larger clone differs from this one at a single base, so this may be a read error. V usage is TRBV6-4 and J usage is TRBJ2-2; D is unclear. The V gene's germline CDR1 is MRHNA and CDR2 SNTAGT. Trimming removed 7 bases from V and 3 bases from J, with 9 bases in between. This CDR3 region has 13 residues. As DNA, the CDR3 is TGTGCCAGCAAAGTAGGGTACACCGGGGAGCTGTTTTTT. Its protein product is CASKVGYTGELFF.

This clonotype has only a few counts. The chain recombines TRBV20-1 with TRBJ1-1, with unresolved D. The V and J ends lost 2 bases and 7 bases respectively, with 14 bases between them. Germline CDR1 reads DFQATT; CDR2 reads SNEGSKA (reference sequence). CDR3 length: 13 residues. The CDR3 region has the DNA TGCAGTGCTAGACCCTTCTGGGATGGTGAAGCTTTCTTT. This gives the protein CSARPFWDGEAFF.

V usage is TRBV28 and J usage is TRBJ2-2; D uncertain. The germline gives CDR1 MDHEN, CDR2 SYDVKM. This CDR3 contains 17 residues. V was clipped by 4 bases and J by 4 bases, with 19 bases between them. CDR3 in DNA: TGTGCCAGCAGTTCTGGGGTATCTGGTGGATTCACCGGGGAGCTGTTTTTT. Translation: CASSSGVSGGFTGELFF.

This clonotype was picked up a small number of times. One end of the junction fails to match germline, which may point to a read error. This chain joins TRBV12-3 or TRBV12-4 and TRBJ2-4, with D perhaps matching TRBD1 (7 bases). CDR3 length equals 14 residues. In DNA, the CDR3 is TGTGCCAGCAGTTCCCAGGGGGGTGTCCACGCCGGGGACTTC. Its translation is CASSSQGGVHAGDF.